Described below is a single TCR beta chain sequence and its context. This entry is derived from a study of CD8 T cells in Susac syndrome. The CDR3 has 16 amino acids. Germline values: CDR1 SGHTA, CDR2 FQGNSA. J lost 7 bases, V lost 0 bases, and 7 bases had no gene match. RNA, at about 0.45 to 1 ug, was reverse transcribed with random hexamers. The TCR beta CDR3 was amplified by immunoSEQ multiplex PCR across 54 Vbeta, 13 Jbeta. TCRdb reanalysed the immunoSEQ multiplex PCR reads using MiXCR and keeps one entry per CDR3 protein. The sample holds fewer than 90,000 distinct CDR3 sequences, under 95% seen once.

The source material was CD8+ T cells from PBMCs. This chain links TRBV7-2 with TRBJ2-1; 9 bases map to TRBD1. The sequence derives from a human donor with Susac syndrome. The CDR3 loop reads CASSLAAGTGKNEQFF. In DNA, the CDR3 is TGTGCCAGCAGCTTAGCAGCCGGGACAGGGAAGAATGAGCAGTTCTTC.